This T cell receptor (beta chain) was identified in a study of T cell responses to AZD1222 COVID-19 vaccine. With respect to this clone: As yet, its antigen is unknown.

Points from the study as a whole: Spike-specific TCR breadth and depth rose after two AZD1222 doses. AZD1222 recipients seropositive at baseline numbered only six or seven.

Only in-frame clones appear in the TCRdb table, and some are missing; sequencing was by immunoSEQ multiplex PCR. The data show 75,000 to 90,000 clones, approximately 85% seen once. The material was peripheral blood, obtained on day 0 of AZD1222 vaccination. The clonotype comes from an adult in good health.

The CDR3 bases are TGCGCCAGCAGCCCCGGGACACCAGGAATGAACACTGAAGCTTTCTTT. Translation gives CASSPGTPGMNTEAFF. V usage is TRBV5-1 and J usage is TRBJ1-1, with TRBD1 as a possible D gene (6 bases). The CDR3 length is 16 residues. Germline V gene sequence: CDR1 SGHRS, CDR2 YFSETQ. The germline V and J ends were trimmed by 4 bases and 0 bases, with 16 bases remaining between them.